Given below is one T cell receptor (beta chain) in context. This sample is part of a study of PD-1 blockade in classical Hodgkin lymphoma. Time point here: newly diagnosed, previously untreated cHL patient sample. Magnetic negative selection was used to purify CD4+ T cells from PBMCs that had been thawed. The assay was immunoSEQ multiplex PCR, and TCRdb's table has in-frame clones only and misses some. The sample lists 20,000 or so clones; approximately 89% were seen once. The CDR3 runs 15 residues. Trimming at V came to 4 bases and at J to 4 bases, leaving 11 bases not matched to a gene. The germline gives CDR1 SGDLS, CDR2 YYNGEE.

The sequence was obtained from a human donor with classical Hodgkin lymphoma. The chain carries TRBV9 and TRBJ2-7; TRBD2 aligns across 7 bases. The sample was CD4+ T cells from blood. CDR3 protein: CASSFGGDQVYEQYF. In nucleotides, the CDR3 is TGTGCCAGCAGCTTTGGGGGGGACCAAGTTTACGAGCAGTACTTC.